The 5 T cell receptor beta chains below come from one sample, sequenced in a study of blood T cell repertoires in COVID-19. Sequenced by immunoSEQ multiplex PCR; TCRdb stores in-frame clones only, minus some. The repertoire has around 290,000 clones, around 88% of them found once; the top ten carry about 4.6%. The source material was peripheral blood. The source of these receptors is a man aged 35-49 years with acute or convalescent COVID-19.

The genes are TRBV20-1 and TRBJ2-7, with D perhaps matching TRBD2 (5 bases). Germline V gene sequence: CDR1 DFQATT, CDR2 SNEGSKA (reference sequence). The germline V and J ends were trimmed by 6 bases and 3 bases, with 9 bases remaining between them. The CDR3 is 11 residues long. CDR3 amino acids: CSAEGVYEQYF. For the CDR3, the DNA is TGCAGTGCCGAGGGAGTCTACGAGCAGTACTTC.

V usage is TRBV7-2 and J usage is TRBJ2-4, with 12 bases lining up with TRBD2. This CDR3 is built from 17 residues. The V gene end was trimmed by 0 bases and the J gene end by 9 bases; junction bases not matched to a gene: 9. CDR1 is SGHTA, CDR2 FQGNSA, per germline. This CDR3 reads CASSLAILAGGHGIQYF. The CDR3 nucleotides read TGTGCCAGCAGCTTAGCTATCCTAGCGGGGGGGCATGGCATTCAGTACTTC.

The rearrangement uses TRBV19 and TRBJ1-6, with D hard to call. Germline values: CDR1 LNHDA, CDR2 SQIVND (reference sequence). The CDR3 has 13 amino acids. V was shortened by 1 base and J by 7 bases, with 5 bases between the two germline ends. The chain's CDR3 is CASSIGANSPLHF. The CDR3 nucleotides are TGTGCCAGTAGTATAGGGGCGAATTCACCCCTCCACTTT.

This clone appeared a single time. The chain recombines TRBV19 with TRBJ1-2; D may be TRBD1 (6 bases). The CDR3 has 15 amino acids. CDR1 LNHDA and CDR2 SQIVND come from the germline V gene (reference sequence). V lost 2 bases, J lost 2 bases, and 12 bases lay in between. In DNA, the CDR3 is TGTGCCAGTAGTATAAGCACAGGGACCAACTATGGCTACACCTTC. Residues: CASSISTGTNYGYTF.

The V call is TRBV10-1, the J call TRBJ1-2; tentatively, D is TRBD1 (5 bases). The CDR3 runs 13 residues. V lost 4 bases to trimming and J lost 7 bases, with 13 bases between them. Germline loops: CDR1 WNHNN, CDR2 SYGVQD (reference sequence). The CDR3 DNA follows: TGCGCCAGCAGTGTCAGCAGGGTCTCTGGCTACACCTTC. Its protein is CASSVSRVSGYTF.